Given below is one T cell receptor beta chain in context. Its antigen is unknown. The data were obtained in a study of response to subunit inactivated influenza vaccine. Overall study results and limits: The study's authors posited that every seasonal influenza vaccination enlists few new T cells.

A single record per CDR3 protein comes from TCRdb applying MiXCR to the RT-PCR reads. There are 450,000 to 600,000 distinct CDR3 sequences in the sample; under 8.5% occur only once, and 13% lies in the top ten. The CDR3 is 16 amino acids. Trimming removed 4 bases from V and 4 bases from J; junction bases left unmatched: 9. Germline CDR1 SGHDT, CDR2 YYEEEE. The source was PBMCs from blood, collected around 2 years after vaccination. This TCR was sampled from a man aged 50 to 69 who received an inactivated influenza vaccine. V is TRBV5-6 and J is TRBJ2-2; 8 bases match TRBD1. CDR3 in amino acids: CASSGDRGYGTGELFF. DNA for the CDR3: TGTGCCAGCAGCGGCGACAGGGGTTACGGCACCGGGGAGCTGTTTTTT.